These 30 T cell receptor beta chains were sequenced from one sample in a study of CD8 T cells in Susac syndrome. When the RNA was reverse transcribed, random hexamers were used with an input of about 0.5 to 1 ug. TCRdb re-derived calls from the immunoSEQ multiplex PCR reads in MiXCR, one entry per CDR3 protein. The table records about 180,000 distinct CDR3 sequences, roughly 95% of them present only once. Source material: CD4+ T cells from PBMCs. The receptors come from a human donor with Susac syndrome.

This clonotype is a singleton in its sample. V gene TRBV30 combines with J gene TRBJ1-5, with D unclear. The CDR3 runs 12 residues. Trimming stripped 3 bases from V and 2 bases from J, with 5 bases between. The germline V gene has CDR1 GTSNPN and CDR2 SVGIG (reference sequence). The CDR3 coding sequence is TGTGCCTGGAGGGCAGGCAATCAGCCCCAGCATTTT. Its translation is CAWRAGNQPQHF.

The V call is TRBV20-1, the J call TRBJ2-7; 10 bases are a match to TRBD2. The CDR3 is 13 amino acids. The V gene's germline CDR1 is DFQATT and CDR2 SNEGSKA (reference sequence). Losses at the gene ends were 2 bases for V and 5 bases for J; bases not matched to a gene: 3. CDR3 in amino acids: CSARSTSGNEQYF. Written as DNA, the CDR3 is TGCAGTGCTAGATCAACTAGCGGGAACGAGCAGTACTTC.

CDR3 nucleotides: TGCAGCGTCCCTCAGGGGAACACCATATATTTT. Translation gives CSVPQGNTIYF. The chain couples TRBV29-1 to TRBJ1-3; tentative D call: TRBD1 (6 bases). Germline CDR1 SQVTM, CDR2 ANQGSEA. Trimming shortened V by 6 bases and J by 7 bases, and 10 bases separated the two germline ends. The CDR3 consists of 11 residues. Complete variable domain (other parts from reference TRBV29-1 and TRBJ1-3): SAVISQKPSRDICQRGTSLTIQCQVDSQVTMMFWYRQQPGQSLTLIATANQGSEATYESGFVIDKFPISRPNLTFSTLTVSNMSPEDSSIYLCSVPQGNTIYFGEGSWLTVV.

This chain connects TRBV18 to TRBJ2-1; TRBD2 agrees at 8 bases. The length of the CDR3 is 16 residues. CDR1 and CDR2 (germline): KGHSH, LQKENI. Trimming removed 3 bases from V and 5 bases from J; junction bases left unmatched: 9. The CDR3 DNA is TGTGCCAGCTCACCGACGACCTTAGCGGGGAACAATGAGCAGTTCTTC. As protein: CASSPTTLAGNNEQFF.

The sample holds one count of this clonotype. The V gene is TRBV11-1, the J gene TRBJ1-1, with 7 bases identical to TRBD1. Germline CDR1 SGHAT, CDR2 FQDESV (reference sequence). Trimming at V came to 5 bases and at J to 4 bases, leaving 10 bases not matched to a gene. This CDR3 contains 15 residues. The CDR3 loop is CASSRGGYRGTEAFF. As DNA, the CDR3 is TGTGCCAGCAGCCGGGGTGGATACAGGGGCACTGAAGCTTTCTTT.

V gene TRBV2 combines with J gene TRBJ1-5; 8 bases fit TRBD1. Germline assignment: CDR1 SNHLY and CDR2 FYNNEI. V was clipped by 0 bases and J by 7 bases; unmatched bases: 14. The CDR3 is 18 residues long. The CDR3 reads CASSEAPGQGAITQPQHF. The CDR3 bases are TGTGCCAGCAGTGAAGCGCCAGGGCAGGGGGCCATTACACAGCCCCAGCATTTT.

The V call is TRBV18, the J call TRBJ2-6, with 7 bases aligning to TRBD2. The trim removed 3 bases at V and 2 bases at J, leaving 4 bases unmatched. Looked up from germline, CDR1 is KGHSH and CDR2 is LQKENI. The CDR3 has 16 residues. CDR3 in amino acids: CASSPSGLTGANVLTF. As DNA, the CDR3 is TGTGCCAGCTCACCTAGCGGGCTTACTGGGGCCAACGTCCTGACTTTC.

The J gene is TRBJ1-1, the V gene TRBV29-1; tentatively, D is TRBD1 (6 bases). Trimming removed 4 bases from V and 1 base from J, with 13 bases in between. Germline CDR1 reads SQVTM; CDR2 reads ANQGSEA. The CDR3 has 14 amino acids. The CDR3 sequence is CSVALMTGNTEAFF. The CDR3 bases are TGCAGCGTTGCCCTGATGACAGGGAACACTGAAGCTTTCTTT.

This clonotype was seen a single time. The genes are TRBV20-1 and TRBJ2-2; D unresolved. The V and J ends lost 0 bases and 6 bases respectively, with 14 bases between them. The CDR3 is 15 residues long. Looked up from germline, CDR1 is DFQATT and CDR2 is SNEGSKA (reference sequence). Written as DNA, the CDR3 is TGCAGTGCTAGAGATCCTAAGAAGTCGGCCGGGGAGCTGTTTTTT. As protein: CSARDPKKSAGELFF.

The V gene is TRBV20-1, the J gene TRBJ2-7; 7 bases map to TRBD1. Per germline, CDR1 DFQATT and CDR2 SNEGSKA (reference sequence). The CDR3 loop spans 14 amino acids. V was clipped by 6 bases and J by 4 bases; unmatched bases: 12. CDR3 sequence reads: CSAAHAGTDYEQYF. As DNA, the CDR3 is TGCAGTGCAGCTCACGCCGGGACAGATTACGAGCAGTACTTC.

CDR3 loop: CAIAGGLSEQFF. The CDR3 region has the DNA TGTGCCATTGCGGGGGGGCTCAGTGAGCAGTTCTTC. The gene calls are TRBV28 and TRBJ2-1; TRBD2 agrees at 9 bases. This CDR3 has 12 residues. V shed 10 bases, J shed 9 bases, and the junction held 7 bases outside the gene matches. Germline V CDR1 and CDR2: MDHEN, SYDVKM.

This clonotype was detected once. The chain couples TRBV12-3 or TRBV12-4 to TRBJ2-3; 10 bases are shared with TRBD2. The CDR3 consists of 15 residues. Trimming removed 7 bases from V and 2 bases from J; junction bases left unmatched: 6. CDR3 nucleotides: TGTGCCAGCACCCGGACTAGCGGCAACACAGATACGCAGTATTTT. Translating gives CASTRTSGNTDTQYF.

This clonotype was detected only once. V gene TRBV29-1 combines with J gene TRBJ1-3; D remains unclear. Germline CDR1 is SQVTM and CDR2 is ANQGSEA. V was shortened by 7 bases and J by 3 bases, with 13 bases between the two germline ends. This CDR3 comprises 13 residues. This CDR3 reads CSGGGSIGNTIYF. Written as DNA, the CDR3 is TGCAGCGGGGGTGGGTCTATTGGAAACACCATATATTTT. Variable domain in full (rest from reference TRBV29-1 and TRBJ1-3): SAVISQKPSRDICQRGTSLTIQCQVDSQVTMMFWYRQQPGQSLTLIATANQGSEATYESGFVIDKFPISRPNLTFSTLTVSNMSPEDSSIYLCSGGGSIGNTIYFGEGSWLTVV.

This rearrangement joins TRBV4-3 to TRBJ2-1; D is unclear. CDR1 is LGHNA and CDR2 is YSLEER in the germline V gene. V lost 0 bases to trimming and J lost 5 bases, with 11 bases between them. The CDR3 has 15 residues. The CDR3 sequence: CASSQDVGYDNEQFF. The CDR3 nucleotides are TGCGCCAGCAGCCAAGATGTTGGTTACGACAATGAGCAGTTCTTC.

The J gene is TRBJ1-2, the V gene TRBV7-2; 11 bases align to TRBD1. Germline V gene sequence: CDR1 SGHTA, CDR2 FQGNSA. The V gene end was trimmed by 7 bases and the J gene end by 4 bases; junction bases not matched to a gene: 5. The CDR3 sequence is 14 residues long. The CDR3 DNA reads as TGTGCCAGCACCCCCGGACAGGGGGCCTATGGCTACACCTTC. Encoded protein: CASTPGQGAYGYTF.

CDR3 in DNA: TGTGCCAGCAGCTTAGCCACCTCTGGGGCCAACGTCCTGACTTTC. Translation: CASSLATSGANVLTF. The V call is TRBV7-9, the J call TRBJ2-6; D is unresolved. The CDR3 covers 15 residues. Germline V CDR1 and CDR2: SEHNR, FQNEAQ (reference sequence). The V end lost 0 bases, the J end lost 0 bases, and 3 bases lay between the germline ends.

The chain joins TRBV21-1 to TRBJ1-2; the table gives TRBD1 as D, unverified against the DNA. TRBV21-1 constitutes a pseudogene. This CDR3 contains 15 residues. The CDR3 nucleotides read TGTGCCAGCACCTACCCGACAGGGAGCGACTATGGCTACACCTTC. This sequence encodes CASTYPTGSDYGYTF.

The V and J genes are TRBV19 and TRBJ2-1; D gene unclear. The germline V and J ends were trimmed by 3 bases and 7 bases, with 13 bases remaining between them. Looked up from germline, CDR1 is LNHDA and CDR2 is SQIVND (reference sequence). The CDR3 length is 14 residues. CDR3 sequence reads: CASSMWSQVNEQFF. CDR3 in DNA: TGTGCCAGTAGTATGTGGAGTCAGGTTAATGAGCAGTTCTTC.

The chain carries TRBV2 and TRBJ2-7; 9 bases are shared with TRBD2. J lost 0 bases, V lost 6 bases, and 3 bases had no gene match. CDR1 is SNHLY, CDR2 FYNNEI, per germline. CDR3 length: 14 residues. In DNA form, the CDR3 reads TGTGCCAGCAGGGAGCGGGAGGCCTCCTACGAGCAGTACTTC. Translated, it gives CASREREASYEQYF.

The V and J genes are TRBV11-2 and TRBJ2-2; tentatively, D is TRBD2 (5 bases). Trimming took 1 base from V and 7 from J, leaving 13 bases between them. Germline V gene data show CDR1 as SGHAT and CDR2 as FQNNGV. The CDR3 runs 15 residues. Here the CDR3 reads CASSLGERMSGELFF. The CDR3 DNA follows: TGTGCCAGCAGCTTAGGGGAGCGGATGAGCGGGGAGCTGTTTTTT. The variable domain in full, completed from reference TRBV11-2 and TRBJ2-2, reads EAGVAQSPRYKIIEKRQSVAFWCNPISGHATLYWYQQILGQGPKLLIQFQNNGVVDDSQLPKDRFSAERLKGVDSTLKIQPAKLEDSAVYLCASSLGERMSGELFFGEGSRLTVL.

The chain is built from TRBV20-1 and TRBJ2-5; 8 nucleotides agree with TRBD2. The CDR3 spans 14 residues. Trimming took 1 base from V and 4 from J; bases not matched to a gene: 5. The germline gives CDR1 DFQATT, CDR2 SNEGSKA (reference sequence). This chain's CDR3 is CSARGRGRRETQYF. The CDR3 DNA follows: TGCAGTGCTAGAGGCCGCGGGAGGAGAGAGACCCAGTACTTC.

The chain links TRBV30 to TRBJ1-1; D is perhaps TRBD1 (6 bases). Germline V CDR1 and CDR2: GTSNPN, SVGIG (reference sequence). The CDR3 length is 12 residues. V dropped 4 bases and J dropped 8 bases, with 14 bases sitting between them. CDR3 protein: CAWTHGGREAFF. As DNA, the CDR3 is TGTGCCTGGACCCATGGGGGCCGCGAAGCTTTCTTT.

The genes are TRBV14 and TRBJ2-7; D assignment may be TRBD1 or TRBD2 (5 bases each). Germline V gene sequence: CDR1 SGHDN, CDR2 FVKESK. Deletions cut 1 base from V and 2 bases from J, with 9 bases between. The CDR3 totals 14 residues. The CDR3, as DNA: TGTGCCAGCAGCCAAGTGGTGGGGGCCTACGAGCAGTACTTC. Translating gives CASSQVVGAYEQYF.

The chain links TRBV28 to TRBJ2-7; 8 bases line up with TRBD1. Germline CDR1 MDHEN, CDR2 SYDVKM. V shed 0 bases, J shed 3 bases, and the junction held 4 bases outside the gene matches. CDR3 length: 15 residues. The CDR3, as DNA: TGTGCCAGCAGTTTATGGGCAGGGGGCAACTACGAGCAGTACTTC. It translates to CASSLWAGGNYEQYF.

The chain links TRBV7-6 to TRBJ2-5; D is undetermined. The germline V and J ends were trimmed by 1 base and 4 bases, with 10 bases remaining between them. In germline, CDR1 is SGHVS, CDR2 FNYEAQ. CDR3 length: 14 amino acids. Here the CDR3 reads CASSLGPLVETQYF. The CDR3 nucleotides read TGTGCCAGCAGCTTAGGGCCCCTTGTAGAGACCCAGTACTTC. The full variable domain, its missing parts supplied by reference TRBV7-6 and TRBJ2-5, is GAGVSQSPRYKVTKRGQDVALRCDPISGHVSLYWYRQALGQGPEFLTYFNYEAQQDKSGLPNDRFSAERPEGSISTLTIQRTEQRDSAMYRCASSLGPLVETQYFGPGTRLLVL.

This chain links TRBV18 with TRBJ2-3, with 8 nucleotides matching TRBD1. Germline V CDR1 and CDR2: KGHSH, LQKENI. J gave up 4 bases and V 5 bases, and 17 bases lay outside the gene matches. The CDR3 is 18 residues long. The chain's CDR3 is CASSSQSTGTGGSDTQYF. Written as DNA, the CDR3 is TGTGCCAGCTCATCACAGTCCACCGGGACAGGCGGCTCAGATACGCAGTATTTT.

The J gene is TRBJ2-4, the V gene TRBV19, with TRBD1 identical over 7 bases. The CDR3 extends over 16 amino acids. The V segment lost 3 bases and the J segment 3 bases; nucleotides outside the gene matches: 8. Germline V gene sequence: CDR1 LNHDA, CDR2 SQIVND (reference sequence). The CDR3 is CASSIGMGQIKNIQYF. The CDR3 region has the DNA TGTGCCAGTAGTATCGGGATGGGACAGATCAAAAACATTCAGTACTTC.

This chain uses TRBV27 with TRBJ1-5; 7 nucleotides match TRBD1. CDR1 MNHEY and CDR2 SMNVEV come from the germline V gene (reference sequence). The CDR3 contains 12 residues. Losses at the gene ends were 6 bases for V and 6 bases for J; bases not matched to a gene: 2. Here the CDR3 reads CASRTGTQPQHF. Written as DNA, the CDR3 is TGTGCCAGCAGGACAGGGACTCAGCCCCAGCATTTT.

V gene TRBV29-1 combines with J gene TRBJ2-7; 7 bases agree with TRBD1. The CDR3 runs 15 residues. Per the germline V gene, CDR1 is SQVTM and CDR2 is ANQGSEA. V lost 5 bases, J lost 2 bases, and 12 bases stayed unmatched. The CDR3 sequence: CSVNGQDRDAYEQYF. The DNA of the CDR3 is TGCAGCGTTAACGGCCAAGACAGGGACGCCTACGAGCAGTACTTC.

The chain combines TRBV12-3 or TRBV12-4 with TRBJ2-1; unclear D gene. The CDR3 contains 12 residues. Trimming removed 6 bases at V and 6 bases at J, with 9 bases between. The CDR3 is CASSPTINEQFF. The DNA of the CDR3 is TGTGCCAGCAGCCCAACGATCAATGAGCAGTTCTTC.